This TCR beta chain came from a study of molecular identifiers for immune sequencing clone quantification. For bulk TCR libraries, previously described methods and listed TCR primers were used. Via MiXCR, TCRdb re-called the PCR reads, giving one row per CDR3 protein. The sample contains 490,000 or so distinct CDR3 sequences, 20% to 25% of which appear only once. J gave up 3 bases and V 0 bases, and 4 bases lay outside the gene matches. The germline V gene encodes CDR1 SNHLY and CDR2 FYNNEI. This CDR3 is 16 amino acids long. This clonotype showed up just a few times. This chain uses TRBV2 with TRBJ2-2; 7 bases agree with TRBD1. Sequencing was done on a sample of naive CD8+ T cells from blood, with Jurkat cell RNA spiked in. Subset noted: FACS-sorted CD8+CD4-CCR7+CD45RA+ naive T cells. The sequence came from a human donor in good health. Some libraries in this study had Jurkat cell RNA spiked in. The DNA for the CDR3 is TGTGCCAGCAGTGAAGCGCTGAGGGGGCACACCGGGGAGCTGTTTTTT. Its translation: CASSEALRGHTGELFF.